This entry lists 2 T cell receptor beta chains sequenced from one sample in a study of circulating CD8 cells and anti-PD-1 response in melanoma. Each library started from about 15 ng of total RNA using the QIAseq Immune Repertoire TCR panel. TCRdb called the reads again in MiXCR, with one record for every CDR3 protein. The data contain some 750 distinct CDR3 sequences, roughly 7.1% of them singletons. From live CD3+CD8+TCRalphabeta+ cells, four PD-1 and/or TIGIT subsets were sorted. Here the sequenced sample was CD8+ T cells from PBMCs, taken at baseline or after one month of anti-PD-1 therapy (not recorded which). These TCRs come from a human donor with melanoma.

A remark on this clonotype: A read error may be the cause here, since a much bigger clone is one base away. This chain connects TRBV18 to TRBJ2-3; D perhaps matches TRBD2 (5 bases). Germline V CDR1 and CDR2: KGHSH, LQKENI. The CDR3 totals 16 residues. The CDR3 region is CASSPLRLSEGNTRYF. The CDR3 nucleotides are TGTGCCAGCTCACCACTTCGGTTGAGCGAGGGAAATACGCGGTATTTT.

This clonotype is labeled medium-sized (0.01 to 0.1%). The rearrangement uses TRBV25-1 and TRBJ2-3; tentatively, D is TRBD2 (5 bases). This CDR3 region has 15 residues. CDR1 is MGHDK and CDR2 is SYGVNS in the germline V gene. Trimming shortened V by 7 bases and J by 5 bases, and 19 bases separated the two germline ends. CDR3 sequence: CASNPPEGRGDTQYF. As DNA, the CDR3 is TGTGCCAGCAACCCCCCCGAGGGCCGGGGAGATACGCAGTATTTT.